What follows are 17 T cell receptor beta chains derived from one specimen sequenced in a study of cytotoxic CD8 clonotypes in ibrutinib-treated CLL. Clones were read by immunoSEQ multiplex PCR, and TCRdb kept only the in-frame ones, dropping some. The table includes 250,000 to 350,000 clones, roughly four fifths detected once. Sequences were derived from PBMCs, sampled at disease progression, from a patient treated with ibrutinib. These receptors were taken from a human donor with chronic lymphocytic leukemia.

This clone was picked up one time. The chain couples TRBV5-1 to TRBJ2-5; 10 bases are shared with TRBD2. V shed 1 base and J 4 bases; nucleotides not matched to a gene: 7. The CDR3 is 16 residues long. CDR1 SGHRS and CDR2 YFSETQ come from the germline V gene. CDR3 amino acids: CASSLSSGSSRETQYF. The CDR3 DNA follows: TGCGCCAGCAGCTTGTCTAGCGGGAGTAGCAGAGAGACCCAGTACTTC.

The chain carries TRBV4-1 and TRBJ2-7; 13 positions match TRBD2. From germline, CDR1 is MGHRA and CDR2 YSYEKL. The V segment lost 0 bases and the J segment 6 bases; nucleotides outside the gene matches: 14. This CDR3 has 19 residues. CDR3 sequence reads: CASSQDTTSGGAGSGEQYF. CDR3 nucleotides: TGCGCCAGCAGCCAAGATACCACTAGCGGGGGGGCCGGTAGCGGCGAGCAGTACTTC.

V is TRBV29-1 and J is TRBJ2-2; D gene ambiguous. The CDR3 loop spans 14 amino acids. The V end lost 4 bases, the J end lost 4 bases, and 13 bases lay between the germline ends. Per the germline V gene, CDR1 is SQVTM and CDR2 is ANQGSEA. CDR3 DNA sequence: TGCAGCGTTGTAGATGGTGAGCGCACCGGGGAGCTGTTTTTT. It yields the protein CSVVDGERTGELFF.

The chain has TRBV2 and TRBJ2-1, with 10 bases lining up with TRBD2. This CDR3 spans 15 amino acids. Germline CDR1 and CDR2: SNHLY and FYNNEI. With V trimmed by 1 base and J by 7 bases, 4 bases remained unmatched. CDR3 DNA: TGTGCCAGCAGTGAAGGAGCGGGAGGGATGAATGAGCAGTTCTTC. Translation gives CASSEGAGGMNEQFF.

This clone was seen a handful of times. The CDR3 coding sequence is TGCGCCAGCAGCCCAACCGGGACAGGTAACACCGGGGAGCTGTTTTTT. Protein: CASSPTGTGNTGELFF. J is TRBJ2-2 and V is TRBV5-1, with TRBD1 matching over 8 bases. Germline assignment: CDR1 SGHRS and CDR2 YFSETQ. V trimming: 4 bases; J trimming: 2 bases; junction bases outside the gene matches: 7. The length of the CDR3 is 16 residues. The full variable domain, in which reference TRBV5-1 and TRBJ2-2 provide the parts outside the CDR3, is KAGVTQTPRYLIKTRGQQVTLSCSPISGHRSVSWYQQTPGQGLQFLFEYFSETQRNKGNFPGRFSGRQFSNSRSEMNVSTLELGDSALYLCASSPTGTGNTGELFFGEGSRLTVL.

As concerns this clone: A clone one base away is much larger, so this may be a read error. The V call is TRBV9, the J call TRBJ2-5; no definite D call. Trimming pared 0 bases from V and 4 bases from J, leaving 1 base between. From germline, CDR1 is SGDLS and CDR2 YYNGEE. CDR3 length: 11 residues. CDR3 coding DNA: TGTGCCAGCAGCGTAGCAGAGACCCAGTACTTC. Encoded protein: CASSVAETQYF.

This clone was seen a handful of times. As DNA, the CDR3 is TGCGCCAGCAGCTTAACTAGCGTCTACGAGCAGTACTTC. This sequence encodes CASSLTSVYEQYF. The chain uses TRBV5-1 and TRBJ2-7, with 7 bases identical to TRBD2. This CDR3 is built from 13 residues. Germline lookup yields CDR1 SGHRS and CDR2 YFSETQ. After removal of 2 bases from V and 3 bases from J, the junction contained 2 bases not matched to a gene.

The CDR3 sequence: CASSPYGDGYTF. The DNA for the CDR3 is TGTGCCAGCTCACCCTACGGGGATGGCTACACCTTC. The chain joins TRBV18 to TRBJ1-2; D not certain. In germline, CDR1 is KGHSH, CDR2 LQKENI. The CDR3 length is 12 residues. Trimming cost V 3 bases and J 6 bases, with 8 bases left between them.

The CDR3 loop is CASSLSNPPGSLEQFF. The CDR3 DNA is TGTGCCAGCTCCCTGTCAAACCCTCCGGGGAGCCTTGAGCAGTTCTTC. This rearrangement joins TRBV18 to TRBJ2-1, with a tentative D call TRBD2 (5 bases). The CDR3 runs 16 residues. V lost 6 bases and J 9 bases, leaving 24 bases between the germline ends. From germline, CDR1 is KGHSH and CDR2 LQKENI.

The chain carries TRBV4-1 and TRBJ2-3; D gene unclear. This CDR3 spans 14 amino acids. V lost 1 base and J lost 4, with 9 bases in between. CDR1 MGHRA and CDR2 YSYEKL come from the germline V gene. The CDR3 protein is CASSQAEPPDTQYF. Here the CDR3 DNA reads TGCGCCAGCAGCCAAGCAGAGCCCCCAGATACGCAGTATTTT.

This sequence joins TRBV7-9 and TRBJ1-3; D gene ambiguous. The CDR3 is 14 amino acids. V lost 1 base, J lost 1 base, and 5 bases lay in between. CDR1 is SEHNR, CDR2 FQNEAQ, per germline (reference sequence). CDR3 sequence reads: CASSLELSGNTIYF. In DNA form, the CDR3 reads TGTGCCAGCAGCTTAGAGCTTTCTGGAAACACCATATATTTT. The variable domain in full, with the rest retrieved from reference TRBV7-9 and TRBJ1-3, is DTGVSQNPRHKITKRGQNVTFRCDPISEHNRLYWYRQTLGQGPEFLTYFQNEAQLEKSRLLSDRFSAERPKGSFSTLEIQRTEQGDSAMYLCASSLELSGNTIYFGEGSWLTVV.

This clone was recorded only once. The gene calls are TRBV15 and TRBJ1-1; D ambiguous. Germline CDR1 and CDR2: LNHNV and YYDKDF (reference sequence). CDR3 size: 13 residues. With 3 bases removed from V and 1 base from J, the gap between germline ends came to 6 bases. The CDR3 DNA sequence: TGTGCCACCAGCAGCCTTACGAACACTGAAGCTTTCTTT. This encodes CATSSLTNTEAFF.

The gene calls are TRBV19 and TRBJ2-5; 11 nucleotides align to TRBD2. The CDR3 has 15 residues. The J segment lost 0 bases and the V segment lost 3 bases, leaving 0 bases of the junction unmatched. Germline V gene data show CDR1 as LNHDA and CDR2 as SQIVND (reference sequence). The CDR3 region is CASSMTSGDQETQYF. CDR3 DNA sequence: TGTGCCAGTAGTATGACTAGCGGGGACCAAGAGACCCAGTACTTC.

This rearrangement joins TRBV13 to TRBJ2-5; 10 bases map to TRBD2. J lost 13 bases, V lost 0 bases, and 17 bases had no gene match. Germline V CDR1 and CDR2: PRHDT, FYEKMQ (reference sequence). The CDR3 runs 17 residues. This CDR3 is CASSLGLAGGRSRPLYF. The DNA for the CDR3 is TGTGCCAGCAGCTTAGGGTTAGCGGGGGGCCGATCTAGACCTCTGTACTTC.

The genes are TRBV7-3 and TRBJ2-2; D may be TRBD1 (6 bases). V gave up 5 bases and J gave up 3 bases, with 16 bases separating them. CDR3 size: 16 residues. Germline CDR1 SGHTA, CDR2 FQGTGA. CDR3 loop: CASSLTGTTYTGELFF. CDR3 DNA sequence: TGTGCCAGCAGCCTTACCGGGACAACTTACACCGGGGAGCTGTTTTTT.

V gene TRBV2 combines with J gene TRBJ2-3; D perhaps matches TRBD2 (5 bases). This CDR3 contains 15 residues. The germline V gene encodes CDR1 SNHLY and CDR2 FYNNEI. Trimming pared 6 bases from V and 0 bases from J, leaving 13 bases between. The CDR3 region has the DNA TGTGCCAGCAGGAGGGAGTCAGCTAGCACAGATACGCAGTATTTT. Protein: CASRRESASTDTQYF.

V is TRBV29-1 and J is TRBJ2-1; 9 positions match TRBD1. Germline V gene lookup returns CDR1 SQVTM and CDR2 ANQGSEA. The CDR3 sequence is 13 residues long. The ends lost 7 bases at V and 0 bases at J; junction bases unmatched: 1. The CDR3 DNA sequence: TGCAGCGCGGACAGGGGCTCCTACAATGAGCAGTTCTTC. This translates into CSADRGSYNEQFF.